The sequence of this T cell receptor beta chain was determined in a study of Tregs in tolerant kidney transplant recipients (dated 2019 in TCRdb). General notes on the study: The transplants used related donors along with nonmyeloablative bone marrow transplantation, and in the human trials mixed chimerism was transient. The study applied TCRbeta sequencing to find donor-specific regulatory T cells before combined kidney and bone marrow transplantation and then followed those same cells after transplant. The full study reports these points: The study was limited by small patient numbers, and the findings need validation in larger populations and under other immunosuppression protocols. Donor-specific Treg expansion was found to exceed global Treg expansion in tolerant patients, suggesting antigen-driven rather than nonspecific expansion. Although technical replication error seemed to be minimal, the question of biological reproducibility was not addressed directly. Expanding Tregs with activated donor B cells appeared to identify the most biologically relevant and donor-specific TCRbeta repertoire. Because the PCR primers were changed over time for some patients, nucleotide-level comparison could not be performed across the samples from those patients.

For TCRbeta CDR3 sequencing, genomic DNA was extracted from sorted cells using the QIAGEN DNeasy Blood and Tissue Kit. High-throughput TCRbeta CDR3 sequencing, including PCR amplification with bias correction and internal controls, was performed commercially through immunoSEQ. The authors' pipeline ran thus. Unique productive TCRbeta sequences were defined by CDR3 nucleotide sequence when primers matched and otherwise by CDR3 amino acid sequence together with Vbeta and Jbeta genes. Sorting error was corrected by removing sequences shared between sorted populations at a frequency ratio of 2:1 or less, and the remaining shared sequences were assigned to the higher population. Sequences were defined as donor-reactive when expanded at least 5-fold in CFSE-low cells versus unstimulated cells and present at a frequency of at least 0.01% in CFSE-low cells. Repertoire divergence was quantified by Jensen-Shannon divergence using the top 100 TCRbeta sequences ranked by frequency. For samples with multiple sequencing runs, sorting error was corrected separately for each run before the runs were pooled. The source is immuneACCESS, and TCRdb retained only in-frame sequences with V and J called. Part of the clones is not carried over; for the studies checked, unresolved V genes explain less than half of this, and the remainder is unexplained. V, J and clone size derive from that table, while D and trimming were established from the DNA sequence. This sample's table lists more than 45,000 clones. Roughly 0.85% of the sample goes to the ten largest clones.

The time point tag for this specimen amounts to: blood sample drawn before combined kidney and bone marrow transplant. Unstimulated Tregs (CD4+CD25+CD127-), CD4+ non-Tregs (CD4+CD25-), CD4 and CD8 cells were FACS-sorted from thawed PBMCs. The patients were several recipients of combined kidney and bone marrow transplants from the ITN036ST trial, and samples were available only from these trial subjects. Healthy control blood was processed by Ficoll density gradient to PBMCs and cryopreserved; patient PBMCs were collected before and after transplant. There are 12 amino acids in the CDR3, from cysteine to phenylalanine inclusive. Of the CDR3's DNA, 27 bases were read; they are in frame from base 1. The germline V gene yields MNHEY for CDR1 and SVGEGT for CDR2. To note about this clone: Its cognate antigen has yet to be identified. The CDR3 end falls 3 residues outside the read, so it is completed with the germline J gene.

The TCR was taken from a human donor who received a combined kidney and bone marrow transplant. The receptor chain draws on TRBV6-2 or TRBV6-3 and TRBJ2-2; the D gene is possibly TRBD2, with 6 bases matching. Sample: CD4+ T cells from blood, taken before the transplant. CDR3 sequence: CASSFLASELFF. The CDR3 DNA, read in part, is TGTGCCAGCAGCTTCCTAGCGTCAGAG.